A selection of T cell receptor beta chains follows, all from one sample in a study of OX40 agonist ivuxolimab in advanced cancers. Measured with immunoSEQ multiplex PCR; TCRdb has only the in-frame clones, and not every one. The sample has under 200,000 clones, under 95% seen once. The source was CD4+ or CD8+ T cells sorted from blood, collected in a trial of the OX40 agonist ivuxolimab. Source of these receptors: an adult with an advanced solid tumor such as melanoma, head and neck, liver or kidney cancer. The CDR3 runs from the conserved cysteine through the conserved F or W. The D gene is left open where the match is weak. Clone size appears in some rows only: once, few, many, or a class for an expanded clone.

>.|.|TRBV7-2|TRBJ1-1|14
TGTGCCAGCACCCCTGGAGGGGTGAACACTGAAGCTTTCTTT
CASTPGGVNTEAFF
>TRBD1|.|TRBV29-1|TRBJ1-1|13
TGCAGCGTATCGGACAGGGTGGACACTGAAGCTTTCTTT
CSVSDRVDTEAFF
>.|.|TRBV5-1|TRBJ1-2|13
TGCGCCAGCAGCTCCGACAGGCGGAGGGGCTACACCTTC
CASSSDRRRGYTF
>.|.|TRBV4-1|TRBJ1-4|17
TGCGCCAGCAGCCATGGGACGTCCACCCGCACTAATGAAAAACTGTTTTTT
CASSHGTSTRTNEKLFF
>TRBD1|.|TRBV28|TRBJ2-7|15
TGTGCCAGCAGTTTGGTGGTCGGGACAGGGGGCGAGCAGTACTTC
CASSLVVGTGGEQYF
>.|.|TRBV5-4|TRBJ2-7|13
TGTGCCAGCAGCCCCGGACACCGCTACGAGCAGTACTTC
CASSPGHRYEQYF
>TRBD1|.|TRBV11-2|TRBJ2-7|13
TGTGCCAGCAGCTCACAGGGGGCTGGCGAGCAGTACTTC
CASSSQGAGEQYF
>.|.|TRBV5-4|TRBJ2-5|15
TGTGCCAGCAGCGACGGGCGGGGAGTCCAAGAGACCCAGTACTTC
CASSDGRGVQETQYF
>.|.|TRBV25-1|TRBJ2-2|16
TGTGCCAGCAGTGAGGGGGCAGGGGTGGGCACCGGGGAGCTGTTTTTT
CASSEGAGVGTGELFF
>TRBD2|.|TRBV9|TRBJ2-2|18
TGTGCCAGCAGCGGCCCGGGACTAGCGGGAGTCCCCACTGGGGAGCTGTTTTTT
CASSGPGLAGVPTGELFF
>.|.|TRBV5-1|TRBJ2-7|15
TGCGCCAGCAGCTTGGTAGCGGATCCTTCCTACGAGCAGTACTTC
CASSLVADPSYEQYF
>.|.|TRBV6-1|TRBJ1-3|16
TGTGCCAGCAGTGAAGGGGTCATGGTCTCTGGAAACACCATATATTTT
CASSEGVMVSGNTIYF
>.|.|TRBV9|TRBJ2-1|14
TGTGCCAGCAGCGTAGGGCTTATGTACAATGAGCAGTTCTTC
CASSVGLMYNEQFF
>TRBD2|.|TRBV10-3|TRBJ2-7|15
TGTGCCATCAGTGAGGGCGGGGGGCTCCCCTACGAGCAGTACTTC
CAISEGGGLPYEQYF
>TRBD2|.|TRBV19|TRBJ2-7|17
TGTGCCAGTAGTATTCGCCTAGCGGGAGGCCTGCCCTACGAGCAGTACTTC
CASSIRLAGGLPYEQYF
>.|once|TRBV4-3|TRBJ1-2|11
TGCGCCAGCAGTGGGGGGTATGGCTACACCTTC
CASSGGYGYTF
>TRBD2|.|TRBV9|TRBJ2-5|18
TGTGCCAGCAGCGCCCGACTGGGACTAGCGGGAGGAGGGGAGACCCAGTACTTC
CASSARLGLAGGGETQYF
>TRBD2|.|TRBV6-5|TRBJ2-7|15
TGTGCCAGCAGTTACGAGGGGACTAGCGGGGTGGAGCAGTACTTC
CASSYEGTSGVEQYF
>TRBD1|.|TRBV28|TRBJ1-5|17
TGTGCCAGCAGCCCCTGGACAGGGGGGGATAGCAATCAGCCCCAGCATTTT
CASSPWTGGDSNQPQHF
>.|.|TRBV7-8|TRBJ2-6|17
TGTGCCAGCAGCTTGGGGGCGAGAGGCACTGGGGCCAACGTCCTGACTTTC
CASSLGARGTGANVLTF
>.|.|TRBV6-1|TRBJ2-7|14
TGTGCCAGCAGTGGGGGGGACATTTCCTACGAGCAGTACTTC
CASSGGDISYEQYF
>TRBD1|.|TRBV4-2|TRBJ2-7|14
TGTGCCAGCAGCCAGCGGGACAGGGGGTACGAGCAGTACTTC
CASSQRDRGYEQYF
>.|.|TRBV7-8|TRBJ1-3|15
TGTGCCAGCAGCTCAGACAGGAATTCTGGAAACACCATATATTTT
CASSSDRNSGNTIYF
>.|.|TRBV9|TRBJ1-3|16
TGTGCCAGCAGCTCCCTGGACAGCGCCTCTGGAAACACCATATATTTT
CASSSLDSASGNTIYF
>TRBD1|few|TRBV5-1|TRBJ2-2|14
TGCGCCAGCAGCCCGGGACAGCACACCGGGGAGCTGTTTTTT
CASSPGQHTGELFF
>.|.|TRBV19|TRBJ1-6|18
TGTGCCAGTAGTATCAAACCGGGACCCATGGGGAATAATTCACCCCTCCACTTT
CASSIKPGPMGNNSPLHF
>.|.|TRBV11-2|TRBJ1-2|13
TGTGCCAGCAGCCCGACGGCGAACTATGGCTACACCTTC
CASSPTANYGYTF
>.|.|TRBV27|TRBJ2-5|16
TGTGCCAGCAGTTTATCGCCAGGTGGGGGGTCAGAGACCCAGTACTTC
CASSLSPGGGSETQYF
>.|.|TRBV5-4|TRBJ1-1|14
TGTGCCAGCAGCTTGGCCAAGGGGCCAACTGAAGCTTTCTTT
CASSLAKGPTEAFF
>TRBD2|.|TRBV6-5|TRBJ2-7|14
TGTGCCAGCCGGGGGCTAGCGGGGACTTACGAGCAGTACTTC
CASRGLAGTYEQYF
>.|.|TRBV21-1|TRBJ2-7|14
TGTGCCAGCAGCAAAGGGGAGTCTGGAGTCGAGCAGTACTTC
CASSKGESGVEQYF